One sample yielded the 18 T cell receptor beta chains listed below, sequenced in a study of T cells in Graves' hyperthyroidism and ophthalmopathy. Regions amplified from RNA transcripts were the TCR beta CDR3 regions. Initially, a first-round RT-PCR of the TCR CDR3 employed the HTBI primer set. TCRdb redid the calling of the multiplex PCR reads with MiXCR, one entry per CDR3 protein. The sample records fewer than 550,000 distinct CDR3 sequences, about 15% being singletons. The specimen sequenced was blood. The receptors derive from a woman aged 18-29 years with Graves' hyperthyroidism.

The gene calls are TRBV6-1 and TRBJ1-6; weak D call: TRBD1 (6 bases). In germline, CDR1 is MNHNS, CDR2 SASEGT. The CDR3 extends over 14 amino acids. The V gene lost 6 bases and the J gene lost 7 bases, with 13 bases spanning the gap. In nucleotides, the CDR3 is TGTGCCAGCAGAGCCGGGACAAACAATTCACCCCTCCACTTT. Protein product: CASRAGTNNSPLHF.

This clonotype has ten or more counts. The gene calls are TRBV11-2 and TRBJ2-1; 9 bases are a match to TRBD1. V lost 4 bases and J lost 6; bases outside the gene matches: 7. The CDR3 is 15 amino acids. The germline gives CDR1 SGHAT, CDR2 FQNNGV. DNA for the CDR3: TGTGCCAGCAGCTCCGGGACAGGGTTGCGCAATGAGCAGTTCTTC. It translates to CASSSGTGLRNEQFF.

This clonotype was recorded many times. The V and J genes are TRBV9 and TRBJ1-1; 7 bases align to TRBD1. The CDR3 covers 15 residues. V dropped 1 base and J dropped 10; count of bases not matched to a gene: 13. Germline V gives CDR1 SGDLS, CDR2 YYNGEE. The CDR3: CASSVSQDRCFLAFF. CDR3 nucleotide sequence: TGTGCCAGCAGCGTATCACAGGACAGGTGCTTTTTAGCTTTCTTT.

This clonotype was found many times. The CDR3 DNA follows: TGTGCCAGCAGTAGGGACACCAGGGAGACCCAGTACTTC. Translation gives CASSRDTRETQYF. V gene TRBV12-3 or TRBV12-4 combines with J gene TRBJ2-5; possible D gene TRBD1, 6 bases. The CDR3 spans 13 residues. V lost 5 bases, J lost 5 bases, and 12 bases lay in between.

This clonotype was seen at least ten times. The rearrangement uses TRBV5-4 and TRBJ2-5; the match to TRBD1 covers 10 bases. The CDR3 is made up of 15 amino acids. The germline gives CDR1 SGHNT, CDR2 YYREEE (reference sequence). J lost 2 bases, V lost 5 bases, and 6 bases had no gene match. The CDR3 is CASSSGTGVQETQYF. CDR3 nucleotide sequence: TGTGCCAGCAGTTCCGGGACAGGGGTTCAAGAGACCCAGTACTTC.

This clonotype was seen at least ten times. The chain links TRBV11-2 to TRBJ2-3, with 8 bases matching TRBD2. This CDR3 comprises 20 residues. Germline loops: CDR1 SGHAT, CDR2 FQNNGV. Trimming cost V 2 bases and J 2 bases; bases outside gene matches: 18. The CDR3 sequence: CASSLNYGLAGNTLTDTQYF. For the CDR3, the DNA is TGTGCCAGCAGCTTAAATTACGGGCTAGCGGGCAATACCCTCACAGATACGCAGTATTTT.

This clonotype was counted at least ten times. J is TRBJ1-1 and V is TRBV4-1; no definite D call. Germline values: CDR1 MGHRA, CDR2 YSYEKL. This CDR3 comprises 16 residues. Trimming took 4 bases from V and 3 from J, leaving 18 bases between them. CDR3 nucleotides: TGCGCCAGCAGCCCCGGTCACGACGGAACCTACACTGAAGCTTTCTTT. Amino acids: CASSPGHDGTYTEAFF.

This clonotype was counted many times. CDR3 protein: CASTRWGLNTGELFF. CDR3 coding DNA: TGTGCCAGCACTCGATGGGGCTTGAACACCGGGGAGCTGTTTTTT. The rearrangement links TRBV12-3 or TRBV12-4 to TRBJ2-2, with D perhaps TRBD1 (5 bases). The CDR3 has 15 amino acids. Trimming took off 7 bases at V and 1 base at J, with 13 bases between the two ends.

With respect to this clonotype: A much larger clone sits a single nucleotide away, making a read error possible. V gene TRBV20-1 combines with J gene TRBJ2-3; 8 bases agree with TRBD2. This CDR3 has 14 amino acids. The V and J ends lost 3 bases and 0 bases, in that order; junction bases with no gene match: 2. The germline CDR1 and CDR2 sequences are DFQATT and SNEGSKA (reference sequence). CDR3 nucleotides: TGCAGTGCTAGCTCTAGCGGGAGCACAGATACGCAGTATTTT. As protein: CSASSSGSTDTQYF.

This clonotype was found many times. V is TRBV10-2 and J is TRBJ2-7; D is undetermined. The V and J ends lost 6 bases and 5 bases respectively, with 11 bases between them. Germline V CDR1 and CDR2: WSHSY, SAAADI. The CDR3 length is 12 residues. CDR3 loop: CASRDRGNEQYF. Here the CDR3 DNA reads TGCGCCAGCAGGGACCGAGGCAACGAGCAGTACTTC.

This clonotype was recorded many times. The V and J genes are TRBV20-1 and TRBJ1-4, with D possibly being TRBD1 (6 bases). CDR3 size: 13 residues. Germline values: CDR1 DFQATT, CDR2 SNEGSKA (reference sequence). The V end lost 6 bases, the J end lost 1 base, and 9 bases lay between the germline ends. The CDR3 region has the DNA TGCAGTGCCGAAGGGGGAACTAATGAAAAACTGTTTTTT. Protein sequence: CSAEGGTNEKLFF.

This clonotype was detected many times. The chain joins TRBV12-5 to TRBJ1-3; unclear D gene. The CDR3 totals 14 residues. V lost 2 bases to trimming and J lost 0 bases, with 5 bases between them. Looked up from germline, CDR1 is LGHNT and CDR2 is FRNRAP. The CDR3 sequence: CASGLRDSGNTIYF. The CDR3 DNA is TGTGCTAGTGGTTTGCGAGACTCTGGAAACACCATATATTTT.

J is TRBJ1-1 and V is TRBV5-1, with D uncertain. In germline, CDR1 is SGHRS, CDR2 YFSETQ. The CDR3 runs to 14 residues. V was trimmed by 4 bases and J by 5 bases, leaving 15 bases between them. CDR3 loop: CASSLGSLGTEAFF. CDR3 DNA: TGCGCCAGCAGCCTGGGTTCTTTGGGTACTGAAGCTTTCTTT. Looking up the rest from reference TRBV5-1 and TRBJ1-1 gives the full variable domain: KAGVTQTPRYLIKTRGQQVTLSCSPISGHRSVSWYQQTPGQGLQFLFEYFSETQRNKGNFPGRFSGRQFSNSRSEMNVSTLELGDSALYLCASSLGSLGTEAFFGQGTRLTVV.

This rearrangement joins TRBV9 to TRBJ1-5; perhaps TRBD1 as D (6 bases). This CDR3 spans 15 amino acids. Looked up from germline, CDR1 is SGDLS and CDR2 is YYNGEE. V was shortened by 4 bases and J by 5 bases, with 16 bases between the two germline ends. The CDR3 spells CASSLTGGADQPQHF. CDR3 nucleotide sequence: TGTGCCAGCAGCTTGACGGGGGGCGCGGATCAGCCCCAGCATTTT.

The rearrangement links TRBV30 to TRBJ2-6; possible D gene TRBD2, 5 bases. Trimming took 3 bases from V and 2 from J, leaving 5 bases between them. This CDR3 has 13 amino acids. The germline V gene encodes CDR1 GTSNPN and CDR2 SVGIG (reference sequence). The CDR3 DNA sequence: TGTGCCTGGAGGAGGGCTGGGGCCAACGTCCTGACTTTC. This codes for CAWRRAGANVLTF.

This clonotype was found many times. The chain is built from TRBV30 and TRBJ1-1, with D possibly being TRBD1 (6 bases). In germline, CDR1 is GTSNPN, CDR2 SVGIG (reference sequence). The CDR3 loop spans 13 amino acids. V gave up 3 bases and J gave up 3 bases, with 11 bases separating them. The CDR3 DNA sequence: TGTGCCTGGAGATTGGACAGCTACACTGAAGCTTTCTTT. Translation: CAWRLDSYTEAFF. Combining the CDR3 with reference TRBV30 and TRBJ1-1 gives the whole variable domain SQTIHQWPATLVQPVGSPLSLECTVEGTSNPNLYWYRQAAGRGLQLLFYSVGIGQISSEVPQNLSASRPQDRQFILSSKKLLLSDSGFYLCAWRLDSYTEAFFGQGTRLTVV.

This clonotype has at least ten counts. The chain joins TRBV3-1 to TRBJ2-7, with 9 nucleotides matching TRBD1. CDR3 size: 15 residues. CDR1 LGHDT and CDR2 YNNKEL come from the germline V gene (reference sequence). V shed 2 bases and J 2 bases; nucleotides not matched to a gene: 4. In DNA, the CDR3 is TGTGCCAGCAGCCAACCCGGGACAGGGACCTACGAGCAGTACTTC. This sequence encodes CASSQPGTGTYEQYF.

The chain carries TRBV2 and TRBJ2-7, with D hard to call. The CDR3 has 15 amino acids. V was clipped by 6 bases and J by 0 bases, with 15 bases between them. CDR1 SNHLY and CDR2 FYNNEI come from the germline V gene. For the CDR3, the DNA is TGTGCCAGCAGGGGTCGGCAGCCAAGCTCCTACGAGCAGTACTTC. Translated, it gives CASRGRQPSSYEQYF.